The rows below give T cell receptor beta chains drawn from one sample of a study of blood T cell repertoires in COVID-19. TCRdb keeps only in-frame clones here, not all; method: immunoSEQ multiplex PCR. The sample contains about 150,000 clones, about 90% of which appear only once. Sequencing used peripheral blood. Receptor source: a man aged 55 to 70 with acute or convalescent COVID-19. Each CDR3 is given with its conserved first and last residue. The D gene is left open where the match is weak. Some rows mark clone size as missing; the rest say once, few, many or name a class of expanded clone.

clone size,J gene,V gene,CDR3 length,D gene,CDR3 protein,CDR3 DNA
NA,TRBJ1-5,TRBV19,14,NA,CASMIQGSSSAQHF,TGTGCCAGTATGATCCAGGGTTCGAGCTCGGCCCAGCATTTT
once,TRBJ1-5,TRBV5-1,14,NA,CASSLAAGMEPQHF,TGCGCCAGCAGCTTGGCGGCAGGGATGGAGCCCCAGCATTTT
NA,TRBJ1-5,TRBV27,16,TRBD1,CASRRTGGTSNQPQHF,TGTGCCAGCAGGCGGACAGGGGGTACAAGCAATCAGCCCCAGCATTTT
NA,TRBJ2-7,TRBV6-6,14,NA,CASSPDSPIYEQYF,TGTGCCAGCAGTCCGGACAGTCCCATCTACGAGCAGTACTTC
NA,TRBJ1-1,TRBV6-5,15,NA,CASRRTLGGRAEAFF,TGTGCCAGCAGGCGCACCCTGGGGGGAAGGGCTGAAGCTTTCTTT
NA,TRBJ1-2,TRBV5-1,16,TRBD1,CASSRTRTGGSYGYTF,TGCGCCAGCAGCCGGACACGGACAGGGGGCTCCTATGGCTACACCTTC
NA,TRBJ2-1,TRBV5-4,15,TRBD2,CASSLGWGGYNEQFF,TGTGCCAGCAGCTTAGGTTGGGGGGGGTACAATGAGCAGTTCTTC
NA,TRBJ2-7,TRBV30,13,NA,CAWSVVPRAEQYF,TGTGCCTGGAGTGTGGTCCCGAGGGCCGAGCAGTACTTC
NA,TRBJ1-3,TRBV12-3/TRBV12-4,13,NA,CASSFFSGNTIYF,TGTGCCAGCAGTTTTTTCTCGGGAAACACCATATATTTT
NA,TRBJ1-6,TRBV4-3,15,TRBD1,CASSLAGTDNSPLHF,TGCGCCAGCAGCCTAGCCGGGACAGATAATTCACCCCTCCACTTT
NA,TRBJ2-7,TRBV7-2,17,NA,CASSLGVRWAGGYEQYF,TGTGCCAGCAGCTTAGGAGTCCGTTGGGCAGGAGGCTACGAGCAGTACTTC
NA,TRBJ2-7,TRBV2,16,TRBD1,CASREKHRDRAYEQYF,TGTGCCAGCAGGGAAAAGCACCGGGACAGAGCCTACGAGCAGTACTTC
once,TRBJ2-2,TRBV5-1,14,TRBD1,CASKEGGLTGELFF,TGCGCCAGCAAGGAAGGGGGCTTGACCGGGGAGCTGTTTTTT
NA,TRBJ1-1,TRBV14,15,NA,CASSQVTGRWGKAFF,TGTGCCAGCAGCCAAGTCACAGGAAGGTGGGGTAAAGCTTTCTTT
NA,TRBJ1-3,TRBV2,14,NA,CASRREGAGNTIYF,TGTGCCAGCCGAAGGGAGGGGGCTGGAAACACCATATATTTT
NA,TRBJ1-1,TRBV18,15,NA,CASYSSGATNTEAFF,TGTGCCAGCTACTCTTCAGGGGCCACGAACACTGAAGCTTTCTTT
NA,TRBJ1-2,TRBV23-1,16,NA,CASSQSRANLWGGYTF,TGCGCCAGCAGTCAATCGAGGGCCAACCTATGGGGTGGCTACACCTTC
NA,TRBJ1-2,TRBV19,13,NA,CASSIRHDYGYTF,TGTGCCAGTAGTATAAGACACGACTATGGCTACACCTTC
NA,TRBJ1-5,TRBV18,15,NA,CASSPGGSSNQPQHF,TGTGCCAGCTCACCAGGCGGTAGCAGCAATCAGCCCCAGCATTTT
NA,TRBJ1-2,TRBV19,14,TRBD1,CASSTGQGKFGYTF,TGTGCCAGTAGTACCGGACAGGGGAAGTTCGGCTACACCTTC
NA,TRBJ1-5,TRBV19,15,NA,CASSEGTVSNQPQHF,TGTGCCAGTAGTGAAGGGACTGTCAGCAATCAGCCCCAGCATTTT
NA,TRBJ1-6,TRBV5-1,15,TRBD1,CASRPAGTGNSPLHF,TGCGCCAGCAGGCCGGCCGGGACAGGGAATTCACCCCTCCACTTT
NA,TRBJ1-1,TRBV19,14,TRBD1,CASRTGGRGTEAFF,TGTGCCAGTAGGACAGGGGGCCGGGGGACTGAAGCTTTCTTT
NA,TRBJ1-1,TRBV5-1,18,TRBD1,CASSLQWTGGTLGTEAFF,TGCGCCAGCAGCTTACAATGGACAGGGGGGACCCTAGGCACTGAAGCTTTCTTT
few,TRBJ1-2,TRBV5-4,12,NA,CASSYREDRYTF,TGTGCCAGCAGCTACAGAGAAGACCGCTACACCTTC
NA,TRBJ1-2,TRBV27,14,NA,CASSLAVTNYGYTF,TGTGCCAGCAGTCTTGCAGTTACTAACTATGGCTACACCTTC
NA,TRBJ2-2,TRBV30,14,TRBD1,CAWNRGRSTGELFF,TGTGCCTGGAACAGGGGGCGTAGCACCGGGGAGCTGTTTTTT
NA,TRBJ1-2,TRBV18,14,TRBD1,CASSPLDRGNGYTF,TGTGCCAGCTCACCACTAGACAGGGGAAATGGCTACACCTTC
NA,TRBJ1-2,TRBV3-1/TRBV3-2,17,NA,CASSQDRGSTSSYGYTF,TGTGCCAGCAGCCAAGATCGAGGGTCAACGTCGAGCTATGGCTACACCTTC
NA,TRBJ2-2,TRBV7-9,15,NA,CASSSIQGNTGELFF,TGTGCCAGCAGCTCGATTCAGGGGAACACCGGGGAGCTGTTTTTT